Listed below are T cell receptor beta chains from one sample, sequenced in a study of response to subunit inactivated influenza vaccine. TCRdb ran MiXCR on the RT-PCR reads and lists one entry per CDR3 protein. The sample lists some 600,000 distinct CDR3 sequences, approximately 14% occurring once. The specimen comprised PBMCs from blood, sampled about 14 days before vaccination. These receptors were obtained from a man aged 50 or older who received an inactivated influenza vaccine. The CDR3 runs from the conserved cysteine through the conserved F or W. The order of the fields is J gene, V gene, CDR3 protein.

J: TRBJ2-3; V: TRBV5-5; CDR3: CASSQAIAGEHTQYF
J: TRBJ1-2; V: TRBV4-2; CDR3: CASSQEGRRLSYRGYTF
J: TRBJ2-7; V: TRBV2; CDR3: CASRTAYEQYF
J: TRBJ2-7; V: TRBV12-3/TRBV12-4; CDR3: CASSSRQGMEQYF
J: TRBJ2-7; V: TRBV7-9; CDR3: CASSRPRGSERYEQYF
J: TRBJ2-3; V: TRBV7-9; CDR3: CASSLVGPNTQYF
J: TRBJ2-3; V: TRBV27; CDR3: CASSSRGGAVDTQYF
J: TRBJ1-2; V: TRBV7-9; CDR3: CASSLDAAVYGYTF
J: TRBJ2-1; V: TRBV7-2; CDR3: CASSLSGGDEQFF
J: TRBJ2-5; V: TRBV7-9; CDR3: CASSSGPAGWTQYF
J: TRBJ2-3; V: TRBV6-5; CDR3: CASSYRVYRVLADTQYF
J: TRBJ1-2; V: TRBV9; CDR3: CASSGSRTRGYTF
J: TRBJ2-7; V: TRBV6-6; CDR3: CASRTGGVDEQYF
J: TRBJ2-5; V: TRBV30; CDR3: CAWSTGAGKTQYF
J: TRBJ1-1; V: TRBV12-3/TRBV12-4; CDR3: CASHPSPGVPEAFF
J: TRBJ2-2; V: TRBV4-3; CDR3: CASSQDRGATSGELFF
J: TRBJ1-1; V: TRBV12-3/TRBV12-4; CDR3: CASSYLLPDEAFF
J: TRBJ2-3; V: TRBV20-1; CDR3: CSATGGSTDTQYF
J: TRBJ1-4; V: TRBV29-1; CDR3: CSVADRATNEKLFF
J: TRBJ2-7; V: TRBV3-1; CDR3: CASSQDYGSSDEQYF
J: TRBJ2-3; V: TRBV7-9; CDR3: CASSPGTGWWADTQYF
J: TRBJ1-1; V: TRBV12-3/TRBV12-4; CDR3: CASTILRGGRAFF
J: TRBJ1-5; V: TRBV6-2/TRBV6-3; CDR3: CASSSPLTGQVDQPQHF
J: TRBJ2-5; V: TRBV9; CDR3: CASSVAPQQETQYF
J: TRBJ2-5; V: TRBV20-1; CDR3: CSAYTGPNQETQYF
J: TRBJ1-1; V: TRBV19; CDR3: CASRRDSGRGTEAFF
J: TRBJ2-3; V: TRBV24-1; CDR3: CATSTFSGARFTDTQYF
J: TRBJ2-5; V: TRBV20-1; CDR3: CSAKRQGSETQYF
J: TRBJ1-1; V: TRBV27; CDR3: CASSFTQDGKAFF
J: TRBJ1-2; V: TRBV9; CDR3: CASSVAEGYGYTF
J: TRBJ2-7; V: TRBV6-2/TRBV6-3; CDR3: CASSYSPGQGSYEQYF
J: TRBJ1-1; V: TRBV7-2; CDR3: CASSQDVTNTEAFF
J: TRBJ2-5; V: TRBV4-2; CDR3: CASSQGVGGQETQYF
J: TRBJ2-1; V: TRBV12-5; CDR3: CASGLVTWEGVNEQFF
J: TRBJ2-7; V: TRBV27; CDR3: CASNTISGRASEQYF
J: TRBJ2-1; V: TRBV7-9; CDR3: CASSHRTTPGNEQFF
J: TRBJ2-7; V: TRBV5-1; CDR3: CASSSGQATYEQYF
J: TRBJ2-1; V: TRBV5-1; CDR3: CASSSRPGTQSSYNEQFF
J: TRBJ2-1; V: TRBV5-1; CDR3: CASSTTSMGEQFF
J: TRBJ1-5; V: TRBV7-9; CDR3: CASSQTGSNQPQHF
J: TRBJ2-7; V: TRBV28; CDR3: CASSLTGLAGGYEQYF
J: TRBJ1-2; V: TRBV10-3; CDR3: CAISDPAPGRNYGYTF
J: TRBJ2-2; V: TRBV10-3; CDR3: CAISESSVNTGELFF
J: TRBJ1-2; V: TRBV25-1; CDR3: CASSADRGGYTF
J: TRBJ1-1; V: TRBV6-2/TRBV6-3; CDR3: CASTLLMNTEAFF